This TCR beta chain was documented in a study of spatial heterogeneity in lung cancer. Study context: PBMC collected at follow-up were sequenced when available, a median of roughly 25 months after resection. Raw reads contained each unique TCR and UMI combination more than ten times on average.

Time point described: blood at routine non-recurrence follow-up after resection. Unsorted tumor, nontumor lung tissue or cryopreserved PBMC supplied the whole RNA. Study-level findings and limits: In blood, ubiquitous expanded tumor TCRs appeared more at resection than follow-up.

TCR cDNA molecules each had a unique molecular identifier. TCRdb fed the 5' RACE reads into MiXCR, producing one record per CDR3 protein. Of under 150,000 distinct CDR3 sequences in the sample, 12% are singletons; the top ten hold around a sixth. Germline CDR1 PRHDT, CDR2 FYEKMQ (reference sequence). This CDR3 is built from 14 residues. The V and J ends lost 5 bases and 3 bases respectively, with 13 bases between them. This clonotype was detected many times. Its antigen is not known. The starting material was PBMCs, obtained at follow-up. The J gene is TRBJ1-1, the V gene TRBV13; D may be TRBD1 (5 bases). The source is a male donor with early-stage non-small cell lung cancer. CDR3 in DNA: TGTGCCAGCAGCCCGTACCAGGGTCACACTGAAGCTTTCTTT. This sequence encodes CASSPYQGHTEAFF.